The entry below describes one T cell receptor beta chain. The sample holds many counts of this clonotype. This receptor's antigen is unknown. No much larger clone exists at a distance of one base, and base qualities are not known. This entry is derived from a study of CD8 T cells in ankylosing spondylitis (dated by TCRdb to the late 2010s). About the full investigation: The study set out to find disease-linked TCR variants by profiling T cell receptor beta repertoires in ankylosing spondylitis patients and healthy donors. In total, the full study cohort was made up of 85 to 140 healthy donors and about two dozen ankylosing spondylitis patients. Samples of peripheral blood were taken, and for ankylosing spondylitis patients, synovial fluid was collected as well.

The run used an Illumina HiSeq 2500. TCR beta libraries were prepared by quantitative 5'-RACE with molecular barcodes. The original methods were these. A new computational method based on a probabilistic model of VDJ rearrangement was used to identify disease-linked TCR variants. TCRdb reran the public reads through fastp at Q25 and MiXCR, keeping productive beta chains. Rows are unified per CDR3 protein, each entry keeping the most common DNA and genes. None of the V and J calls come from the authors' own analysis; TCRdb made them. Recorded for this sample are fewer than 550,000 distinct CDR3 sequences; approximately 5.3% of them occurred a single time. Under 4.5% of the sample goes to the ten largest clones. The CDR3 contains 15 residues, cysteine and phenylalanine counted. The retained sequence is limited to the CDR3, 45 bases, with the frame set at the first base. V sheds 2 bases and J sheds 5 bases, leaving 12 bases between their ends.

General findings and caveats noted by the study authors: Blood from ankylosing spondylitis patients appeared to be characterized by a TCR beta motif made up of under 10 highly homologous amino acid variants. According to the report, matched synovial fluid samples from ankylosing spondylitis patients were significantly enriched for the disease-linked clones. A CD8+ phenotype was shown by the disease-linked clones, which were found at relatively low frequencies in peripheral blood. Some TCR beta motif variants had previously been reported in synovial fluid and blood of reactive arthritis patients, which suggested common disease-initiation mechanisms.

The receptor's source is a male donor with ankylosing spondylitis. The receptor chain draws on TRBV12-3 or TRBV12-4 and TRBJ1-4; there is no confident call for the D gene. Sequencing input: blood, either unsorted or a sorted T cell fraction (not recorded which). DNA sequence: TGTGCCAGCAGTTTATGGTATGGGTTAAATGAAAAACTGTTTTTT. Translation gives CASSLWYGLNEKLFF.